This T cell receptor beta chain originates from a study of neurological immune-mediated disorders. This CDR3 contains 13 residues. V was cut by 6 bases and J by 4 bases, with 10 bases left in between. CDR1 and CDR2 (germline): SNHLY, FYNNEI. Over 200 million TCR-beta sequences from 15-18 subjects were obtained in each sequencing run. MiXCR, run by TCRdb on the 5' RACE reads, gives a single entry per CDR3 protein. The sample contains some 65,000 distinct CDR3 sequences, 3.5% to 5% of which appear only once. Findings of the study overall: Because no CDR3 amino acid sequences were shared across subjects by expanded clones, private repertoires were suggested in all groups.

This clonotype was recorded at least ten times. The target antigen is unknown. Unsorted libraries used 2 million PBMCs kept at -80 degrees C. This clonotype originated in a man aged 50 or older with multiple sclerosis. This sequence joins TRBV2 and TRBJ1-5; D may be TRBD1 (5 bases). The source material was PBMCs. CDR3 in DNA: TGTGCCAGCAGGGACAACGAAAATCAGCCCCAGCATTTT. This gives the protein CASRDNENQPQHF.